This T cell receptor (beta chain) is from a study of OX40 agonist ivuxolimab in advanced cancers. Whole-study context: The patients got ivuxolimab, which is an agonistic anti-OX40 (CD134) antibody.

Trimming cost V 2 bases and J 2 bases; bases outside gene matches: 4. The CDR3 spans 16 residues. Germline CDR1 is MNHEY and CDR2 is SMNVEV (reference sequence). Data came from immunoSEQ multiplex PCR; TCRdb stores just in-frame clones and leaves some out. The sample yields under 80,000 clones, 90% seen once. Overall study results and limits: Those patients achieving a partial response at 0.1-3.0 mg/kg showed among the lowest clonal expansion.

Note on this clone: What it binds is unknown.

This receptor was obtained from an adult with an advanced solid tumor such as melanoma, head and neck, liver or kidney cancer. Sequenced material: CD4+ or CD8+ T cells sorted from blood, taken in a trial of the OX40 agonist ivuxolimab. V gene TRBV27 combines with J gene TRBJ2-2, with 8 bases fitting TRBD2. The CDR3 here is CASSLTAGANTGELFF. The CDR3 coding sequence is TGTGCCAGCAGTTTAACAGCGGGAGCAAACACCGGGGAGCTGTTTTTT.